This T cell receptor (beta chain) was sequenced in a study of T cells in narcolepsy. Clones were read by immunoSEQ multiplex PCR, and TCRdb kept only the in-frame ones, dropping some. The sample yields roughly 8,100 clones, more than 55% seen once. Study-level points and caveats: Reportedly, autoreactive clonotypes were serially detected in patients' blood but not controls'. HCRT-specific and TRIB2-specific autoreactive clonotypes appeared among same-patient CSF and blood CD4+ clonotypes.

About this clone itself: Its antigen is unknown.

V was shortened by 5 bases and J by 1 base, with 14 bases between the two germline ends. Germline V gives CDR1 SEHNR, CDR2 FQNEAQ (reference sequence). This CDR3 contains 15 residues. The source material was CD45RA- memory CD8+ T cells from PBMCs. This receptor was taken from a human donor with narcolepsy. This chain joins TRBV7-9 and TRBJ1-1, with D possibly being TRBD1 (5 bases). This chain's CDR3 is CASSKDPGGNTEAFF. As DNA, the CDR3 is TGTGCCAGCAGCAAAGATCCGGGGGGGAACACTGAAGCTTTCTTT. The variable domain in full, with the rest retrieved from reference TRBV7-9 and TRBJ1-1, is DTGVSQNPRHKITKRGQNVTFRCDPISEHNRLYWYRQTLGQGPEFLTYFQNEAQLEKSRLLSDRFSAERPKGSFSTLEIQRTEQGDSAMYLCASSKDPGGNTEAFFGQGTRLTVV.